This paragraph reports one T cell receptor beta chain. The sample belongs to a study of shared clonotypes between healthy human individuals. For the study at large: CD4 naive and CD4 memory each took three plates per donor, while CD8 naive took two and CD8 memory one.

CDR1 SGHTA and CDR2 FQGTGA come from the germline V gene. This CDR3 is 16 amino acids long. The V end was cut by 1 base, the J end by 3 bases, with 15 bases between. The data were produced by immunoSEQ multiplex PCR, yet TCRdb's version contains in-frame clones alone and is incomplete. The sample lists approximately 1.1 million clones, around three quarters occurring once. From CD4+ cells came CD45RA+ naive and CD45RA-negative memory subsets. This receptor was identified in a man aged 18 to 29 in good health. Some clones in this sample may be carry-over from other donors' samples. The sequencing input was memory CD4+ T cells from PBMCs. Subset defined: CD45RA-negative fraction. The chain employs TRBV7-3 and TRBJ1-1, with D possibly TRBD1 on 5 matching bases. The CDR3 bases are TGTGCCAGCAGCTTAATGGGTGGGGCGGGTGACACTGAAGCTTTCTTT. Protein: CASSLMGGAGDTEAFF.